This T cell receptor beta chain was recorded in a study of tumor-infiltrating lymphocytes in primary liver carcinoma. Study details: Patients were both men and women, whose ages ran from 30 to 69 years.

Looked up from germline, CDR1 is MDHEN and CDR2 is SYDVKM. The length of the CDR3 is 15 residues. Priming with a constant-region primer yielded TCR beta cDNA from roughly 500 ng total RNA. Amplification in three nested multiplex PCR rounds with slightly modified ARM-PCR gave rise to TCR beta libraries. It was with TRBV1-TRBV30 forward primers and a C-beta reverse primer that the first two PCR rounds were run, at 10 to 11 cycles each. In TCRdb, the multiplex PCR reads were re-called with MiXCR into one record per CDR3 protein. This sample has approximately 64,000 distinct CDR3 sequences; roughly 70% occur once, and the top ten carry approximately 41%. On this clonotype itself: One junction end disagrees with the germline gene, perhaps due to a read error.

The tissue used was unsorted bulk material of roughly 17-31 mg. RNA and DNA were co-extracted from it with the AllPrep DNA/RNA mini kit. The study enrolled treatment-naive patients with chronic HBV infection. Sampling targeted five separate regions of each tumor, which included the tumor centre. The sequence was obtained from a man between 35 and 55 years old with primary liver carcinoma and hepatitis B virus infection. The chain carries TRBV28 and TRBJ1-5; no clear D gene. Specimen: liver tumor tissue from sampling region 4. Indicated subset: tumor region T4, right-lateral pole. CDR3 sequence: CTSSLSGTVNQPQHF. As DNA, the CDR3 is TGTACCAGCAGTTTAAGTGGAACGGTCAATCAGCCCCAGCATTTT.